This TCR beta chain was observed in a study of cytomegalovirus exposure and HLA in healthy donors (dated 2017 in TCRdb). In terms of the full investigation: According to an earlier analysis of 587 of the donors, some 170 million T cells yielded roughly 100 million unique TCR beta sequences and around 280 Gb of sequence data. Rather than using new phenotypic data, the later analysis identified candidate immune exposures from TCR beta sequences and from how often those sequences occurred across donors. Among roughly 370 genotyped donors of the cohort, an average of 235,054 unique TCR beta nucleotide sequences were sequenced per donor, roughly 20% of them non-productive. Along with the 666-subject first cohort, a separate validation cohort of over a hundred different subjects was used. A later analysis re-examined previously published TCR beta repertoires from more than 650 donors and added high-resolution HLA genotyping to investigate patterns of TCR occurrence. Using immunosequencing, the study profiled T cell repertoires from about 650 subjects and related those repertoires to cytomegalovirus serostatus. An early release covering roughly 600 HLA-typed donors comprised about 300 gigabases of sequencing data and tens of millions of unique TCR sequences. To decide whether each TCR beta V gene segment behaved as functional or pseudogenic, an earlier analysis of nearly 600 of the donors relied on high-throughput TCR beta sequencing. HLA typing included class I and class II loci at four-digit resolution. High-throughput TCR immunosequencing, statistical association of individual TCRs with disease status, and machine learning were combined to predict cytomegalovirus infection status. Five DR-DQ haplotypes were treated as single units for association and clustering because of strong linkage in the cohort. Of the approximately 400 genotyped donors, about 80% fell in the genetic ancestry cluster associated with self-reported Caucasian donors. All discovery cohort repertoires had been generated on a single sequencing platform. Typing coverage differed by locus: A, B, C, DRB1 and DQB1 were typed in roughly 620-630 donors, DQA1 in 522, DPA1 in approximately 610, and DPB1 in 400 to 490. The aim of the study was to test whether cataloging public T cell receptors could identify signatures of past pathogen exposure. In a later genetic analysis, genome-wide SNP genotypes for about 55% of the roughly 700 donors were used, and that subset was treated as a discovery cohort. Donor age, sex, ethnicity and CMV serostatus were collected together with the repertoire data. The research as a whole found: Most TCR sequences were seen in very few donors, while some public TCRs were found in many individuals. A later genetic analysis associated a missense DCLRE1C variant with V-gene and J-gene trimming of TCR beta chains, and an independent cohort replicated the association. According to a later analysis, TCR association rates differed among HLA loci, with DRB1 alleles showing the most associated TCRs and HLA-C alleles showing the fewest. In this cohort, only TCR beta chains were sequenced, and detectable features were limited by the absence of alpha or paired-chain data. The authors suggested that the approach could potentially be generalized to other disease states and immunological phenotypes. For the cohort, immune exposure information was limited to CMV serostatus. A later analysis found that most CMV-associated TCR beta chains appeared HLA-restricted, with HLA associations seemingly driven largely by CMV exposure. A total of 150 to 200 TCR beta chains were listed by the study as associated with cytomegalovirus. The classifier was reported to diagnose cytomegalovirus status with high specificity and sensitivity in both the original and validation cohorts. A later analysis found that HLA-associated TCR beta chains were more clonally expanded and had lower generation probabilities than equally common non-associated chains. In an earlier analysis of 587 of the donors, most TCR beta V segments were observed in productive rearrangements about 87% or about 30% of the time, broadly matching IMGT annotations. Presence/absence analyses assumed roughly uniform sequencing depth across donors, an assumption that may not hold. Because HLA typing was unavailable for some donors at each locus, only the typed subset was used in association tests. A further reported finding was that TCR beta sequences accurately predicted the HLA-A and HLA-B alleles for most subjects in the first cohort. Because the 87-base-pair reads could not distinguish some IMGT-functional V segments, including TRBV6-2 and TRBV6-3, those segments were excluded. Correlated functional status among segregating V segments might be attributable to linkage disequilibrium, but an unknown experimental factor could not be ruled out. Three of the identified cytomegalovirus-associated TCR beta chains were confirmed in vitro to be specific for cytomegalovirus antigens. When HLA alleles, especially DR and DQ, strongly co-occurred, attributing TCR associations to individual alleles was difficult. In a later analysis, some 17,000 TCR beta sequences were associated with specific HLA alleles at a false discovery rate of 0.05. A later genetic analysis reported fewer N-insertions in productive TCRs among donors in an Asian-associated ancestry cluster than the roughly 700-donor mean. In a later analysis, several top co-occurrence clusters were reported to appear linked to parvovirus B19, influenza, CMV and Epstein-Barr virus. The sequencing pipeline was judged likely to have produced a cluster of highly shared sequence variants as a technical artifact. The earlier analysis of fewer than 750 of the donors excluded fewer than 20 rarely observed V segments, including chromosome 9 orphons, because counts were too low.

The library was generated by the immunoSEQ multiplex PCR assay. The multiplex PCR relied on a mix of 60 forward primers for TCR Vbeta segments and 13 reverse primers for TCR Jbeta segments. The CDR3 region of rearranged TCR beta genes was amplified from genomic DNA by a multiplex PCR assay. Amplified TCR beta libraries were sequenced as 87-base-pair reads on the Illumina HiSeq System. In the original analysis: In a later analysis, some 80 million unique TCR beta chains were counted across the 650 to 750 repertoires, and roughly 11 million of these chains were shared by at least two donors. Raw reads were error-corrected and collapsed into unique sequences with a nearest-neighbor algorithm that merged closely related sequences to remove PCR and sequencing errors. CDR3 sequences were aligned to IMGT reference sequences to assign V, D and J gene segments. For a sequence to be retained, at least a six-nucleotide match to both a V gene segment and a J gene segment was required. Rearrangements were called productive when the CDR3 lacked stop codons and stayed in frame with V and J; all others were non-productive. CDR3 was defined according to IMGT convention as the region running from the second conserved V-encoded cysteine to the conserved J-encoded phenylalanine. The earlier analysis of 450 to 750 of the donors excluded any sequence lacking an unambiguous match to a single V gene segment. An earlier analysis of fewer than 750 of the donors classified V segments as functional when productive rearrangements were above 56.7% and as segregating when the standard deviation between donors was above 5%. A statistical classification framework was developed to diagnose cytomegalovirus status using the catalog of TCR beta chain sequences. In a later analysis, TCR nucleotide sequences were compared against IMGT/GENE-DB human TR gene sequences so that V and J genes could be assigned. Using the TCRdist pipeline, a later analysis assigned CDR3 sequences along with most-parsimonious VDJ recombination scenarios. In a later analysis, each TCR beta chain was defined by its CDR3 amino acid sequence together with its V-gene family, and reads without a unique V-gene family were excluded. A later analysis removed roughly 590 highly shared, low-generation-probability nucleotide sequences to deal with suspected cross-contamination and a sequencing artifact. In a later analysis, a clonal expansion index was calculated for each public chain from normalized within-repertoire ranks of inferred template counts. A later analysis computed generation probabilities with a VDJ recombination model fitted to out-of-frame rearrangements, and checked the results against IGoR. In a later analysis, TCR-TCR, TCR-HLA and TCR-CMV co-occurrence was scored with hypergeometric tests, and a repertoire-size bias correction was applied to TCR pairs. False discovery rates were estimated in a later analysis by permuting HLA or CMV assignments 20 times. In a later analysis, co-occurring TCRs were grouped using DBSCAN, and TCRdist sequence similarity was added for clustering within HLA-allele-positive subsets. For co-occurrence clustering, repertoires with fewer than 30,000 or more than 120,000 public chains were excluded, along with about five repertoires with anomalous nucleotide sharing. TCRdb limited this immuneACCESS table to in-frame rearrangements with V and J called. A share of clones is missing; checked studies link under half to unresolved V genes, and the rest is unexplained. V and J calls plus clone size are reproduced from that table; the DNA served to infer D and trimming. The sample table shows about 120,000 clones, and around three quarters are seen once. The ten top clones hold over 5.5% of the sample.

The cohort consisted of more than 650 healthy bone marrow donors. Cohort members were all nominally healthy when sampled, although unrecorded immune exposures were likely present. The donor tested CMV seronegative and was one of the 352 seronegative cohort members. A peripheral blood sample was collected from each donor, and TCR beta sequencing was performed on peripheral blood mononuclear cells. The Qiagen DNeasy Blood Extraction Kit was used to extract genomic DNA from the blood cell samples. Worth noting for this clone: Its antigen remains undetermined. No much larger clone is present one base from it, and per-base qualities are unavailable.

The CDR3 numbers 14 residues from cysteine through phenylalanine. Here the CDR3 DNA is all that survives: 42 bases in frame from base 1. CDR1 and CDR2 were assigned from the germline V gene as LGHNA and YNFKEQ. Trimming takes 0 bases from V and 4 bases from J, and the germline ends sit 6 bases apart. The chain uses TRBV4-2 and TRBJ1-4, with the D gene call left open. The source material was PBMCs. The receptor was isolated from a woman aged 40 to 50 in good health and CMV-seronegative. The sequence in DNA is TGTGCCAGCAGCCAAGATTCACTTAATGAAAAACTGTTTTTT. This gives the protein CASSQDSLNEKLFF.